What follows are 28 T cell receptor beta chains derived from one specimen sequenced in a study of control samples from healthy donors and cancer patients. TCRdb's table, derived via immunoSEQ multiplex PCR, lists solely in-frame clones and lacks some. The table lists 150,000 or so clones, 93% of them singletons, with under 7% in the top ten. The sequenced sample was blood. These receptors were collected from a man aged 18 to 29 in good health.

The J gene is TRBJ2-3, the V gene TRBV5-5; 12 positions agree with TRBD1. The CDR3 sequence is 16 residues long. The trim removed 2 bases at V and 5 bases at J, leaving 6 bases unmatched. Looked up from germline, CDR1 is SGHKS and CDR2 is YYEKEE (reference sequence). Written as DNA, the CDR3 is TGTGCCAGCAGCTTACCGGGACAGGGGGCTCTAGATACGCAGTATTTT. It specifies CASSLPGQGALDTQYF.

The gene calls are TRBV5-1 and TRBJ2-7, with TRBD2 identical over 13 bases. CDR3 length equals 18 residues. The V gene end was trimmed by 4 bases and the J gene end by 0 bases; junction bases not matched to a gene: 10. CDR1 is SGHRS and CDR2 is YFSETQ in the germline V gene. CDR3 in DNA: TGCGCCAGCAGCCCTGGAAGACTAGCGGGAGGCCGCTCCTACGAGCAGTACTTC. Residues: CASSPGRLAGGRSYEQYF.

The chain has TRBV25-1 and TRBJ2-3; D remains unclear. Trimming cost V 5 bases and J 2 bases, with 8 bases left between them. From germline, CDR1 is MGHDK and CDR2 SYGVNS. This CDR3 region has 13 residues. This chain's CDR3 is CASSKDPTDTQYF. The CDR3 bases are TGTGCCAGCAGTAAGGACCCCACAGATACGCAGTATTTT.

This chain joins TRBV6-1 and TRBJ1-2; D is unclear. Germline loops: CDR1 MNHNS, CDR2 SASEGT. V shed 0 bases and J shed 0 bases, with 11 bases lying between them. This CDR3 contains 16 residues. Written as DNA, the CDR3 is TGTGCCAGCAGTGAAGCGTATGTACCGACTAACTATGGCTACACCTTC. Protein: CASSEAYVPTNYGYTF.

The chain recombines TRBV5-8 with TRBJ2-3; TRBD2 agrees at 11 bases. From germline, CDR1 is SGHTS and CDR2 YDEGEE. The CDR3 length is 17 residues. V was clipped by 4 bases and J by 5 bases; unmatched bases: 12. The CDR3 DNA reads TGTGCCAGCAGCACCGGACTAGCGGGCTCCCTGATAGATACGCAGTATTTT. It translates to CASSTGLAGSLIDTQYF.

This chain connects TRBV6-5 to TRBJ1-2, with D possibly TRBD1 on 6 matching bases. CDR1 is MNHEY, CDR2 SVGAGI, per germline. CDR3 length: 14 amino acids. V gave up 7 bases and J gave up 2 bases, with 14 bases separating them. DNA of the CDR3: TGTGCCAGCACCTCAGGGGTGAGCAACTATGGCTACACCTTC. Its translation is CASTSGVSNYGYTF.

The chain recombines TRBV4-2 with TRBJ2-5, with 7 bases matching TRBD2. Germline CDR1 is LGHNA and CDR2 is YNFKEQ. The CDR3 is 16 amino acids. After removal of 1 base from V and 4 bases from J, the junction contained 9 bases not matched to a gene. CDR3 in DNA: TGTGCCAGCAGCCAAGGAGAGCGGGAAAGGTCAGAGACCCAGTACTTC. Its translation: CASSQGERERSETQYF.

As to this clone: The same CDR3 arises from other DNA sequences in this sample as well. The chain couples TRBV5-1 to TRBJ2-7, with D perhaps matching TRBD1 or TRBD2 (6 bases each). Trimming took off 4 bases at V and 6 bases at J, with 17 bases between the two ends. The CDR3 has 14 amino acids. Germline CDR1 and CDR2: SGHRS and YFSETQ. Here the CDR3 reads CASSRGGLGIEQYF. Here the CDR3 DNA reads TGCGCCAGCAGCCGAGGGGGGCTGGGCATCGAGCAGTACTTC.

The chain recombines TRBV10-3 with TRBJ1-2, with TRBD1 matching 8 bases. The CDR3 covers 15 residues. Germline loops: CDR1 ENHRY, CDR2 SYGVKD. V lost 4 bases to trimming and J lost 4 bases; unmatched junction nucleotides: 8. As DNA, the CDR3 is TGTGCCATCAGTGGACAGGGGAATCAAGGCTATGGCTACACCTTC. The encoded protein is CAISGQGNQGYGYTF.

This clone was counted a few times. This CDR3 is CASGTENTEAFF. CDR3 nucleotide sequence: TGTGCCAGCGGGACAGAGAACACTGAAGCTTTCTTT. This sequence joins TRBV10-3 and TRBJ1-1; 7 bases are shared with TRBD1. The junction had 3 bases not matched to a gene; V was cut back by 10 bases and J by 1 base. This CDR3 contains 12 residues. Germline values: CDR1 ENHRY, CDR2 SYGVKD.

The rearrangement uses TRBV11-3 and TRBJ2-1; 7 bases fit TRBD1. Germline CDR1 and CDR2: SGHNT and YENEEA. With 5 bases clipped from V and 7 bases from J, the junction kept 8 bases outside the gene matches. The CDR3 consists of 14 residues. For the CDR3, the DNA is TGTGCCAGCAGCACCCACAGGGGACCTAATGAGCAGTTCTTC. Translated, it gives CASSTHRGPNEQFF.

CDR3 sequence reads: CASSATGWFAGNTIYF. The CDR3 coding sequence is TGTGCCAGCAGTGCAACGGGGTGGTTTGCTGGAAACACCATATATTTT. This chain joins TRBV28 and TRBJ1-3, with unresolved D. There are 16 residues in the CDR3. Trimming stripped 5 bases from V and 2 bases from J, with 16 bases between. Per the germline V gene, CDR1 is MDHEN and CDR2 is SYDVKM. The full variable domain, in which reference TRBV28 and TRBJ1-3 provide the parts outside the CDR3, is DVKVTQSSRYLVKRTGEKVFLECVQDMDHENMFWYRQDPGLGLRLIYFSYDVKMKEKGDIPEGYSVSREKKERFSLILESASTNQTSMYLCASSATGWFAGNTIYFGEGSWLTVV.

The chain links TRBV27 to TRBJ1-5; no clear D. The CDR3 spans 12 residues. Between the trimmed V and J ends, which lost 1 base and 3 bases, there was a span of 1 base. Germline V lookup: CDR1 MNHEY, CDR2 SMNVEV (reference sequence). Here the CDR3 reads CASSLFNQPQHF. DNA for the CDR3: TGTGCCAGCAGTTTATTCAATCAGCCCCAGCATTTT.

As to this clone: This sample includes further DNA sequences coding for the same CDR3. This sequence joins TRBV20-1 and TRBJ1-3, with D tentatively TRBD1 (5 bases). CDR3 length: 14 residues. Germline lookup yields CDR1 DFQATT and CDR2 SNEGSKA (reference sequence). V lost 3 bases and J lost 3, with 12 bases in between. CDR3 coding DNA: TGCAGTGCTAGTCCGGGGGATTTTGGAAACACCATATATTTT. Translating gives CSASPGDFGNTIYF.

V and J are TRBV28 and TRBJ2-1; D could derive from TRBD1 or TRBD2 (5 bases each). The CDR3 is made up of 15 amino acids. V was clipped by 5 bases and J by 9 bases, with 20 bases between them. Looked up from germline, CDR1 is MDHEN and CDR2 is SYDVKM. The CDR3 nucleotides read TGTGCCAGCAGTGGGGGAAGGTCAACTACTGGTGAGCAGTTCTTC. It codes for CASSGGRSTTGEQFF.

The chain uses TRBV27 and TRBJ2-2; TRBD2 is a possible D gene (5 bases). The CDR3 loop spans 14 amino acids. The germline gives CDR1 MNHEY, CDR2 SMNVEV (reference sequence). V was shortened by 5 bases and J by 6 bases, with 13 bases between the two germline ends. The DNA for the CDR3 is TGTGCCAGCAGTACAACTAGGTACGCCGGGGAGCTGTTTTTT. Translated: CASSTTRYAGELFF.

The CDR3 loop reads CATSDSGQGNQPQHF. For the CDR3, the DNA is TGTGCCACCAGTGATTCGGGACAGGGGAATCAGCCCCAGCATTTT. The J gene is TRBJ1-5, the V gene TRBV24-1; 10 bases align to TRBD1. Germline V gene data show CDR1 as KGHDR and CDR2 as SFDVKD. CDR3 length equals 15 residues. V lost 2 bases to trimming and J lost 4 bases; unmatched junction nucleotides: 1.

The CDR3 sequence: CASRDSGGETQYF. DNA of the CDR3: TGTGCCAGCAGGGACTCCGGGGGGGAAACCCAGTACTTC. The chain carries TRBV27 and TRBJ2-5; 8 nucleotides align to TRBD2. CDR3 length: 13 amino acids. Germline CDR1 reads MNHEY; CDR2 reads SMNVEV (reference sequence). The trim removed 6 bases at V and 8 bases at J, leaving 8 bases unmatched.

The chain couples TRBV19 to TRBJ1-1, with D maybe TRBD1 (5 bases). Germline assignment: CDR1 LNHDA and CDR2 SQIVND (reference sequence). V was cut by 3 bases and J by 1 base, with 15 bases left in between. The CDR3 spans 16 residues. CDR3 sequence (DNA): TGTGCCAGTAGTATTCGGGGGGAGCTGTGGAACACTGAAGCTTTCTTT. Translated: CASSIRGELWNTEAFF.

The CDR3 DNA reads TGTGCCAGCAGTGAAGTACCCGGGACTAGCGGGAGATTTGGCTACGAGCAGTACTTC. It yields the protein CASSEVPGTSGRFGYEQYF. The chain links TRBV6-1 to TRBJ2-7, with TRBD2 identical over 14 bases. CDR1 and CDR2 from the germline V gene are MNHNS and SASEGT. V shed 1 base and J 3 bases; nucleotides not matched to a gene: 11. CDR3 length: 19 residues.

This clone was seen once. The genes are TRBV5-1 and TRBJ1-2; D possibly corresponds to TRBD1 (6 bases). Germline lookup yields CDR1 SGHRS and CDR2 YFSETQ. Trimming took 1 base from V and 1 from J, leaving 17 bases between them. The CDR3 covers 17 residues. The CDR3 DNA sequence: TGCGCCAGCAGCTTGTCGGGGGCCGAATCATTTAACTATGGCTACACCTTC. This sequence encodes CASSLSGAESFNYGYTF.

This clone was recorded once. The V gene is TRBV19, the J gene TRBJ1-6; 8 nucleotides match TRBD1. With V trimmed by 6 bases and J by 5 bases, 3 bases remained unmatched. Germline V gene data show CDR1 as LNHDA and CDR2 as SQIVND (reference sequence). The length of the CDR3 is 14 residues. The CDR3 DNA reads as TGTGCCAGTAGGTCGGGACAGGATAATTCACCCCTCCACTTT. Translated, it gives CASRSGQDNSPLHF.

The rearrangement uses TRBV13 and TRBJ2-7; TRBD2 agrees at 9 bases. Germline-derived CDR1 and CDR2 are PRHDT and FYEKMQ (reference sequence). The CDR3 length is 15 residues. Unmatched junction bases numbered 8, after V lost 1 base and J lost 7 bases. The CDR3 DNA reads TGTGCCAGCAGCTTAGTGGTAGCGGGAGAAGGGGAGCAGTACTTC. Amino acids: CASSLVVAGEGEQYF.

The chain links TRBV11-2 to TRBJ2-2; 11 nucleotides line up with TRBD2. The J segment lost 4 bases and the V segment lost 3 bases, leaving 13 bases of the junction unmatched. CDR3 length: 19 residues. Germline CDR1 and CDR2: SGHAT and FQNNGV. The CDR3 region is CASSLTWGLAEPGTGELFF. As DNA, the CDR3 is TGTGCCAGCAGCTTGACCTGGGGACTAGCGGAACCGGGCACCGGGGAGCTGTTTTTT.

The rearrangement uses TRBV5-1 and TRBJ2-7; either TRBD1 or TRBD2 may fit D (6 bases each). The V end lost 5 bases, the J end lost 5 bases, and 14 bases lay between the germline ends. Looked up from germline, CDR1 is SGHRS and CDR2 is YFSETQ. This CDR3 is 13 amino acids long. This CDR3 reads CASSIGGLHEQYF. The DNA of the CDR3 is TGCGCCAGCAGTATAGGGGGGCTCCACGAGCAGTACTTC.

V usage is TRBV10-3 and J usage is TRBJ1-1; 8 nucleotides match TRBD1. Germline CDR1 is ENHRY and CDR2 is SYGVKD. Unmatched junction bases numbered 11, after V lost 2 bases and J lost 6 bases. The CDR3 contains 16 residues. CDR3 sequence reads: CAISEPARGQGAEAFF. The CDR3 region has the DNA TGTGCCATCAGTGAGCCGGCGCGAGGACAGGGCGCTGAAGCTTTCTTT.

The rearrangement uses TRBV7-2 and TRBJ2-7, with TRBD2 identical over 7 bases. V trimming: 4 bases; J trimming: 9 bases; junction bases outside the gene matches: 21. The CDR3 totals 17 residues. CDR1 and CDR2 from the germline V gene are SGHTA and FQGNSA. DNA of the CDR3: TGTGCCAGCAGCTCCGCGGGGGAGGGGATGGCCCAACCCAGGCAGTACTTC. The encoded protein is CASSSAGEGMAQPRQYF.

The chain employs TRBV6-5 and TRBJ2-7, with D possibly matching TRBD2 (6 bases). The V end was cut by 6 bases, the J end by 2 bases, with 14 bases between. CDR3 length: 14 amino acids. The V gene's germline CDR1 is MNHEY and CDR2 SVGAGI. The chain's CDR3 is CASSRGGTAYEQYF. The CDR3 DNA reads TGTGCCAGCAGCCGAGGCGGGACTGCCTACGAGCAGTACTTC.